This T cell receptor (beta chain) was captured by sequencing in a study of OX40 agonist ivuxolimab in advanced cancers. This CDR3 contains 13 residues. V was shortened by 7 bases and J by 1 base, with 11 bases between the two germline ends. CDR1 SGHRS and CDR2 YFSETQ come from the germline V gene. The method was immunoSEQ multiplex PCR; TCRdb's version includes in-frame clones alone and lacks a portion of them. The sample shows roughly 58,000 clones, around nine tenths of them seen only once. In the case of this clone: The antigen is not known.

Findings and limits, study-wide: Also showing low normalized T-cell clonal expansion were some of the nonresponders.

The TCR originated in an adult with an advanced solid tumor such as melanoma, head and neck, liver or kidney cancer. This sequence joins TRBV5-1 and TRBJ1-1; no clear D. The source was CD4+ or CD8+ T cells sorted from blood, collected in a trial of the OX40 agonist ivuxolimab. The CDR3, as DNA: TGCGCCAGCGGCTCTGGAGCGAACACTGAAGCTTTCTTT. This gives the protein CASGSGANTEAFF.